This T cell receptor (beta chain) was documented in a study of blood T cell repertoires in COVID-19. Germline CDR1 and CDR2: SNHLY and FYNNEI. CDR3 length: 15 residues. V was clipped by 2 bases and J by 0 bases; unmatched bases: 1. In the authors' methods: Estimated nucleated cell counts came from reference gene primer amplification. Here immunoSEQ multiplex PCR was the method, and the copy in TCRdb shows in-frame clones only, minus some. That table furnishes V, J and clone size, whereas the DNA furnished D and trimming. The sample lists about 69,000 clones, 85% to 90% occurring once. The J gene is TRBJ1-3, the V gene TRBV2; 7 bases agree with TRBD1. The TCR comes from a woman aged 50 to 65 with active COVID-19. The sequencing sample was made of peripheral blood. This CDR3 reads CASSEHRGSGNTIYF. CDR3 sequence (DNA): TGTGCCAGCAGTGAACACAGGGGCTCTGGAAACACCATATATTTT.